This T cell receptor (beta chain) was found in a study of T-cell reconstitution after alpha-beta-depleted transplantation in children. This clonotype came up many times. Germline CDR1 is MNHEY and CDR2 is SVGEGT. The CDR3 consists of 16 residues. Trimming took off 6 bases at V and 2 bases at J, with 17 bases between the two ends. Researchers prepared the TCRbeta library using unique molecular identifiers, the study reports. Each CDR3 protein gets one entry after TCRdb re-called the PCR reads with MiXCR. Among roughly 400,000 distinct CDR3 sequences listed, about 20% were seen once. The receptor was derived from a human donor who donated a stem cell graft to a child with acute myeloid leukemia. The sequencing here drew on PBMCs from the stem cell graft donor, taken from the stem cell graft. J is TRBJ2-1 and V is TRBV6-2 or TRBV6-3, with D possibly being TRBD1 (5 bases). DNA of the CDR3: TGTGCCAGCAGGGACATGTCTGGTGTCCCCTACAATGAGCAGTTCTTC. It encodes CASRDMSGVPYNEQFF.